Each of the 16 T cell receptor beta chains below was sequenced from the same sample in a study of blood T cell repertoires in COVID-19. This table comes from immunoSEQ multiplex PCR, and its TCRdb copy is limited to in-frame clones, with some not included. The sample contains fewer than 200,000 clones, 70% to 90% of which appear only once. Sequencing used PBMCs or T cells enriched from blood (not recorded which). These receptors were obtained from a woman in her forties or fifties who had recovered from COVID-19.

The chain combines TRBV5-1 with TRBJ1-2; 9 positions match TRBD1. V was clipped by 2 bases and J by 6 bases; unmatched bases: 8. This CDR3 contains 15 residues. Per germline, CDR1 SGHRS and CDR2 YFSETQ. CDR3 nucleotide sequence: TGCGCCAGCAGCTTCATACAGGGGGCTGGAAATGGCTACACCTTC. The encoded protein is CASSFIQGAGNGYTF. The full variable domain, completed using reference TRBV5-1 and TRBJ1-2, is KAGVTQTPRYLIKTRGQQVTLSCSPISGHRSVSWYQQTPGQGLQFLFEYFSETQRNKGNFPGRFSGRQFSNSRSEMNVSTLELGDSALYLCASSFIQGAGNGYTFGSGTRLTVV.

A few counts support this clone. V and J are TRBV7-2 and TRBJ1-2; the D gene is possibly TRBD1 (5 bases). CDR3 length equals 14 residues. Between the trimmed V and J ends, which lost 5 bases and 3 bases, there was a span of 13 bases. Germline CDR1 is SGHTA and CDR2 is FQGNSA. The CDR3 sequence is CASSPVGGYYGYTF. CDR3 nucleotide sequence: TGTGCCAGCAGCCCCGTGGGGGGGTACTATGGCTACACCTTC.

This clone was seen only a few times. This chain uses TRBV30 with TRBJ2-5, with 12 bases that match TRBD2. CDR3 length: 16 amino acids. V gave up 3 bases and J gave up 4 bases; unmatched junction bases: 9. Germline CDR1 is GTSNPN and CDR2 is SVGIG (reference sequence). The CDR3: CAWSPGLAGGRETQYF. The CDR3 bases are TGTGCCTGGAGCCCGGGACTAGCGGGCGGCCGAGAGACCCAGTACTTC.

The gene calls are TRBV7-9 and TRBJ2-5; TRBD2 might be the D (5 bases). Between the trimmed V and J ends, which lost 5 bases and 4 bases, there was a span of 14 bases. Germline CDR1 and CDR2: SEHNR and FQNEAQ (reference sequence). CDR3 length equals 14 residues. CDR3 in DNA: TGTGCCAGCAGCCGTCCAGCGGAGCGAGAGACCCAGTACTTC. Amino acid sequence: CASSRPAERETQYF.

The CDR3 sequence is CASSRGDGGGGYEQFF. The CDR3 DNA is TGCGCCAGCAGCCGGGGTGACGGGGGAGGGGGTTATGAGCAGTTCTTC. The rearrangement uses TRBV5-1 and TRBJ2-1, with D possibly matching TRBD2 (7 bases). This CDR3 is built from 16 residues. V was trimmed by 4 bases and J by 8 bases, leaving 22 bases between them. CDR1 SGHRS and CDR2 YFSETQ come from the germline V gene. Together with reference TRBV5-1 and TRBJ2-1, the CDR3 gives the full variable domain: KAGVTQTPRYLIKTRGQQVTLSCSPISGHRSVSWYQQTPGQGLQFLFEYFSETQRNKGNFPGRFSGRQFSNSRSEMNVSTLELGDSALYLCASSRGDGGGGYEQFFGPGTRLTVL.

This chain joins TRBV28 and TRBJ1-5; D possibly corresponds to TRBD1 (6 bases). Germline CDR1 is MDHEN and CDR2 is SYDVKM. The V gene lost 6 bases and the J gene lost 6 bases, with 15 bases spanning the gap. This CDR3 spans 14 amino acids. As DNA, the CDR3 is TGTGCCAGCAGAGTTCAGGGGTGGGTTCAGCCCCAGCATTTT. It encodes CASRVQGWVQPQHF.

The J gene is TRBJ1-2, the V gene TRBV2; 10 positions match TRBD1. The CDR3 consists of 12 residues. Per germline, CDR1 SNHLY and CDR2 FYNNEI. V lost 11 bases and J lost 8; bases outside the gene matches: 8. The CDR3 DNA sequence: TGTGCCGGGACAGGGGAAGCTGACGGCTACACCTTC. As protein: CAGTGEADGYTF.

The V gene is TRBV7-6, the J gene TRBJ1-2, with D possibly matching TRBD1 (5 bases). The germline V and J ends were trimmed by 5 bases and 6 bases, with 16 bases remaining between them. The CDR3 sequence is 14 residues long. Per germline, CDR1 SGHVS and CDR2 FNYEAQ. The CDR3 is CASSVSQWGDGYTF. The CDR3 bases are TGTGCCAGCAGCGTCAGTCAATGGGGGGATGGCTACACCTTC.

This clone was recorded only once. The chain joins TRBV28 to TRBJ1-3; D possibly corresponds to TRBD1 (6 bases). This CDR3 spans 13 amino acids. V was trimmed by 6 bases and J by 4 bases, leaving 10 bases between them. The germline V gene encodes CDR1 MDHEN and CDR2 SYDVKM. Here the CDR3 reads CASRTGFGNTIYF. In DNA, the CDR3 is TGTGCCAGCAGAACAGGGTTCGGAAACACCATATATTTT.

The rearrangement uses TRBV5-5 and TRBJ1-5, with 8 bases fitting TRBD1. With 4 bases clipped from V and 11 bases from J, the junction kept 14 bases outside the gene matches. The CDR3 consists of 15 residues. Germline lookup yields CDR1 SGHKS and CDR2 YYEKEE (reference sequence). The CDR3 nucleotides are TGTGCCAGCAGCCCCGGGACAGGAGGAGGAATGGCCCAGCATTTT. This translates into CASSPGTGGGMAQHF.

The V gene is TRBV4-1, the J gene TRBJ2-2; 7 nucleotides align to TRBD1. This CDR3 spans 15 amino acids. CDR1 is MGHRA and CDR2 is YSYEKL in the germline V gene. Germline trimming cut 1 base from V and 7 bases from J; bases unmatched to any gene: 6. CDR3 in amino acids: CASSQGGGEVGELFF. The CDR3 nucleotides read TGCGCCAGCAGCCAAGGAGGGGGCGAAGTCGGGGAGCTGTTTTTT.

This clone was found a few times. This chain links TRBV28 with TRBJ1-3; D gene unclear. Per the germline V gene, CDR1 is MDHEN and CDR2 is SYDVKM. The CDR3 covers 14 residues. V was shortened by 2 bases and J by 3 bases, with 8 bases between the two germline ends. CDR3 in DNA: TGTGCCAGCAGTTTAGTGGCAGGTGGAAACACCATATATTTT. It yields the protein CASSLVAGGNTIYF.

This clone was observed a few times. The chain uses TRBV24-1 and TRBJ2-3; 7 nucleotides align to TRBD2. The V gene's germline CDR1 is KGHDR and CDR2 SFDVKD. The CDR3 covers 19 residues. Germline trimming cut 4 bases from V and 0 bases from J; bases unmatched to any gene: 15. The CDR3 DNA follows: TGTGCCACCAGTGACCCCTCAACTGCTAGCGGCTTTAGCACAGATACGCAGTATTTT. Encoded protein: CATSDPSTASGFSTDTQYF.

This chain connects TRBV5-1 to TRBJ1-6; perhaps TRBD1 as D (6 bases). CDR3 length: 14 amino acids. The germline V and J ends were trimmed by 1 base and 9 bases, with 11 bases remaining between them. CDR1 SGHRS and CDR2 YFSETQ come from the germline V gene. The CDR3: CASSLTGFGSPLHF. CDR3 nucleotides: TGCGCCAGCAGCTTGACAGGGTTCGGTTCACCCCTCCACTTT.

This chain joins TRBV7-8 and TRBJ2-5; D remains unclear. Germline values: CDR1 SGHVS, CDR2 FQNEAQ. V was cut by 5 bases and J by 4 bases, with 11 bases left in between. The CDR3 covers 13 residues. The CDR3 nucleotides are TGTGCCAGCAGCCCATGGGCCATAGAGACCCAGTACTTC. Translated, it gives CASSPWAIETQYF.

The count of this clone is one. The CDR3 nucleotides are TGTGCCTGGAGTTCCCGGTTAGCAACTAATGAAAAACTGTTTTTT. It is translated as CAWSSRLATNEKLFF. V is TRBV30 and J is TRBJ1-4; no definite D call. V lost 2 bases and J lost 0, with 10 bases in between. CDR1 and CDR2 (germline): GTSNPN, SVGIG (reference sequence). The CDR3 consists of 15 residues.